What follows are 32 T cell receptor beta chains derived from one specimen sequenced in a study of Tregs in tolerant kidney transplant recipients. This table comes from immunoSEQ multiplex PCR, and its TCRdb copy is limited to in-frame clones, with some not included. Its clone listing holds about 15,000 clones. Mixed chimerism was transient after nonmyeloablative marrow transplants from related graft donors. Here the sequenced sample was CD4+ T cells from blood (PBMCs), taken 12 months after the transplant. The source of these receptors is a human patient who received a combined kidney and bone marrow transplant. Some T cells may be transferred from the graft donor.

In the case of this clone: Read data end 3 residues before the CDR3 end; the end is taken from the germline J gene. V and J are TRBV7-2 and TRBJ2-2; D perhaps matches TRBD1 (5 bases). V lost 6 bases and J lost 4, with 12 bases in between. The CDR3 consists of 14 residues. CDR1 SGHTA and CDR2 FQGNSA come from the germline V gene. CDR3 DNA (partial): TGTGCCAGCAGGGTGGGCCAGGGCACCGGGGAG. Its protein product is CASRVGQGTGE. The complete CDR3 reads CASRVGQGTGELFF.

Concerning this clone itself: The read is 3 residues too short to cover the CDR3 end, so that end is filled in from the germline J gene. This chain joins TRBV2 and TRBJ1-1; D is unresolved. In germline, CDR1 is SNHLY, CDR2 FYNNEI. The V end lost 9 bases, the J end lost 3 bases, and 14 bases lay between the germline ends. This CDR3 region has 13 residues. The CDR3 protein is CARNEGRYTEAFF. CDR3 DNA, as far as it was read: TGTGCCAGGAATGAGGGCCGGTACACTGAA.

The covered CDR3 bases are TGTGCCAGCAGGACAGACTATGGC. The encoded protein is CASRTDYG. The whole CDR3 is CASRTDYGYTF. The chain uses TRBV28 and TRBJ1-2, with D tentatively TRBD1 (5 bases). The read terminates 3 residues before the CDR3 end, so the remaining end is supplied by the germline J gene. Per germline, CDR1 MDHEN and CDR2 SYDVKM. CDR3 length: 11 amino acids. V gave up 6 bases and J gave up 3 bases, with 5 bases separating them.

As for this clone: The CDR3 goes on 3 residues after the read ends, and that part is filled in from the germline J gene. This chain uses TRBV5-1 with TRBJ1-1, with a possible D match to TRBD1 (6 bases). The CDR3 consists of 14 residues. The germline gives CDR1 SGHRS, CDR2 YFSETQ. V was trimmed by 3 bases and J by 5 bases, leaving 14 bases between them. CDR3 sequence reads: CASSSLVQGTEAFF. The sequenced CDR3 bases are TGCGCCAGCAGCTCCCTAGTGCAGGGGACTGAA.

Of note for this clone: The read ends 3 residues shy of where the CDR3 ends; the end is completed using the germline J gene. The J gene is TRBJ2-1, the V gene TRBV2; TRBD2 agrees at 8 bases. V lost 1 base, J lost 9 bases, and 8 bases stayed unmatched. From germline, CDR1 is SNHLY and CDR2 FYNNEI. This CDR3 has 15 amino acids. The CDR3 loop is CASSEGVAGMGEQFF. CDR3 bases read: TGTGCCAGCAGTGAAGGGGTAGCGGGGATGGGTGAG.

Details on this clone: Read data end 3 residues before the CDR3 end; the end is taken from the germline J gene. This rearrangement joins TRBV7-9 to TRBJ2-2; TRBD1 aligns across 8 bases. The V and J ends lost 7 bases and 4 bases, in that order; junction bases with no gene match: 5. This CDR3 is built from 14 residues. Germline values: CDR1 SEHNR, CDR2 FQNEAQ (reference sequence). The sequenced part of the CDR3 DNA is TGTGCCAGCACGTACAGGGGGGTCACCGGGGAG. Its translation is CASTYRGVTGE. The full CDR3 sequence reads CASTYRGVTGELFF.

Details on this clone: The read ends 3 residues early relative to the CDR3; the germline J gene fills the gap. This rearrangement joins TRBV30 to TRBJ2-7, with D possibly being TRBD1 (5 bases). The ends were cut back, 7 bases at V and 0 bases at J, with 13 bases in the middle. The CDR3 has 13 amino acids. Germline CDR1 GTSNPN, CDR2 SVGIG (reference sequence). The CDR3 bases that were read are TGTGCCTTCCAGGGTCCCAGCTCCTACGAG. Protein sequence: CAFQGPSSYE. The CDR3 reads in full as CAFQGPSSYEQYF.

A note on this clone: The read ends 3 residues early relative to the CDR3; the germline J gene fills the gap. The chain carries TRBV9 and TRBJ2-1, with unresolved D. This CDR3 has 15 amino acids. V dropped 3 bases and J dropped 4 bases, with 14 bases sitting between them. Germline V gene sequence: CDR1 SGDLS, CDR2 YYNGEE. The CDR3 sequence: CASSGGVAVYNEQFF. The CDR3 bases that were read are TGTGCCAGCAGCGGAGGCGTCGCGGTATACAATGAG. The full variable domain, with the rest looked up from reference TRBV9 and TRBJ2-1, is DSGVTQTPKHLITATGQRVTLRCSPRSGDLSVYWYQQSLDQGLQFLIQYYNGEERAKGNILERFSAQQFPDLHSELNLSSLELGDSALYFCASSGGVAVYNEQFFGPGTRLTVL.

With respect to this clone: The read is 3 residues too short to cover the CDR3 end, so that end is filled in from the germline J gene. The V gene is TRBV20-1, the J gene TRBJ2-7; 10 bases match TRBD1. The trim removed 5 bases at V and 2 bases at J, leaving 3 bases unmatched. Germline V lookup: CDR1 DFQATT, CDR2 SNEGSKA (reference sequence). CDR3 length: 13 amino acids. The DNA read from the CDR3 is TGCAGTGCTCCCGGGACAGGGGCCTACGAG. This translates into CSAPGTGAYE. The entire CDR3 sequence reads CSAPGTGAYEQYF.

The part of the CDR3 DNA that was read is TGCGCCAGCAGCGGGCACCGCCAAGAGACC. As protein: CASSGHRQET. The whole CDR3 protein reads CASSGHRQETQYF. This rearrangement joins TRBV5-1 to TRBJ2-5; no definite D call. The read is 3 residues too short to cover the CDR3 end, so that end is filled in from the germline J gene. Germline V gives CDR1 SGHRS, CDR2 YFSETQ. The V and J ends lost 4 bases and 1 base respectively, with 8 bases between them. The CDR3 is made up of 13 amino acids.

In the case of this clone: The read halts 3 residues ahead of the CDR3 end, with the missing end drawn from the germline J gene. The J gene is TRBJ1-2, the V gene TRBV7-2; 8 nucleotides match TRBD1. Germline CDR1 and CDR2: SGHTA and FQGNSA. J lost 4 bases, V lost 5 bases, and 3 bases had no gene match. CDR3 length: 13 residues. The CDR3 DNA, read in part, is TGTGCCAGCAGCCTACAGGGGGGCTATGGC. It is translated as CASSLQGGYG. The complete CDR3 sequence is CASSLQGGYGYTF.

Regarding this clone: The read comes to an end 3 residues before the CDR3 does, leaving the germline J gene to fill in the end. V gene TRBV2 combines with J gene TRBJ1-5, with D hard to call. The CDR3 runs to 12 residues. V was trimmed by 5 bases and J by 5 bases, leaving 7 bases between them. Germline V gene data show CDR1 as SNHLY and CDR2 as FYNNEI. The CDR3 spells CASSLLYQPQHF. Incomplete CDR3 DNA: TGTGCCAGCAGTCTTCTCTATCAGCCC.

The CDR3 here is CATSRAGTVESPLHF. The CDR3 DNA, read in part, is TGTGCCACCAGCAGAGCCGGGACAGTGGAATCACCC. The chain couples TRBV15 to TRBJ1-6; 7 bases match TRBD1. The missing CDR3 end, 3 residues past where the read stops, is filled in from the germline J gene. The CDR3 extends over 15 amino acids. CDR1 is LNHNV, CDR2 YYDKDF, per germline (reference sequence). J was trimmed by 10 bases and V by 1 base; bases with no gene match: 7.

Turning to this clone: The read ends 3 residues before the CDR3 terminus; that terminus is restored from the germline J gene. V and J are TRBV18 and TRBJ1-3; weak D call: TRBD1 (5 bases). Germline V gene lookup returns CDR1 KGHSH and CDR2 LQKENI. The length of the CDR3 is 15 residues. Between the trimmed V and J ends, which lost 0 bases and 2 bases, there was a span of 8 bases. CDR3 DNA, as far as it was read: TGTGCCAGCTCACCACCTCCGGGGGCTGGAAACACC. Translation: CASSPPPGAGNT. The whole CDR3 region reads CASSPPPGAGNTIYF.

Turning to this clone: The read terminates 3 residues before the CDR3 end, so the remaining end is supplied by the germline J gene. The rearrangement links TRBV7-2 to TRBJ2-2; D perhaps matches TRBD1 (6 bases). V was shortened by 5 bases and J by 6 bases, with 10 bases between the two germline ends. The V gene's germline CDR1 is SGHTA and CDR2 FQGNSA. The CDR3 consists of 13 residues. CDR3 in amino acids: CASSLRQAGELFF. The sequenced CDR3 bases are TGTGCCAGCAGCCTGAGACAGGCCGGGGAG.

In regard to this clone: The CDR3 is cut off 3 residues early in the read; its end comes from the germline J gene. This sequence joins TRBV4-2 and TRBJ2-7; TRBD2 matches 11 bases. J gave up 0 bases and V 3 bases, and 4 bases lay outside the gene matches. Germline-derived CDR1 and CDR2 are LGHNA and YNFKEQ. This CDR3 comprises 16 residues. The covered CDR3 bases are TGTGCCAGCAGCCAGTACACTAGCGGGAGCTCCTACGAG. Translating it yields CASSQYTSGSSYE. In full, the CDR3 is CASSQYTSGSSYEQYF.

Concerning this clone itself: The read stops 3 residues short of the end of the CDR3; the missing end is completed from the germline J gene. The V gene is TRBV29-1, the J gene TRBJ2-1, with 7 bases lining up with TRBD2. Per germline, CDR1 SQVTM and CDR2 ANQGSEA. The CDR3 extends over 14 amino acids. With 7 bases clipped from V and 0 bases from J, the junction kept 6 bases outside the gene matches. The CDR3: CSALAIFSYNEQFF. The DNA read from the CDR3 is TGCAGCGCACTAGCGATCTTCTCCTACAATGAG.

About this clone: The read falls 3 residues short of the CDR3 end, and the missing part is taken from the germline J gene. This chain uses TRBV6-2 or TRBV6-3 with TRBJ1-1; the D gene is possibly TRBD1 (6 bases). CDR1 is MNHEY and CDR2 is SVGEGT in the germline V gene. This CDR3 comprises 12 residues. The CDR3 sequence is CASSYPRGIAFF. CDR3 DNA, as far as it was read: TGTGCCAGCAGTTACCCGAGGGGGATC.

In the case of this clone: The read is 3 residues too short to cover the CDR3 end, so that end is filled in from the germline J gene. V gene TRBV18 combines with J gene TRBJ2-7, with TRBD2 identical over 10 bases. The CDR3 has 16 residues. The germline CDR1 and CDR2 sequences are KGHSH and LQKENI. With V trimmed by 2 bases and J by 3 bases, 7 bases remained unmatched. The covered CDR3 bases are TGTGCCAGCTCACCAGCCCTAGCGGGAGTGATCTACGAG. It is translated as CASSPALAGVIYE. The whole CDR3 sequence reads CASSPALAGVIYEQYF. The full variable domain, rest sourced from reference TRBV18 and TRBJ2-7, is NAGVMQNPRHLVRRRGQEARLRCSPMKGHSHVYWYRQLPEEGLKFMVYLQKENIIDESGMPKERFSAEFPKEGPSILRIQQVVRGDSAAYFCASSPALAGVIYEQYFGPGTRLTVT.

Concerning this clone: At one of its ends the junction is not consistent with the germline gene, which may arise from a read error. The read terminates 3 residues before the CDR3 end, so the remaining end is supplied by the germline J gene. This sequence joins TRBV4-2 and TRBJ2-5; TRBD1 is a possible D gene (5 bases). The CDR3 length is 13 residues. Germline CDR1 reads LGHNA; CDR2 reads YNFKEQ. CDR3 DNA (partial): TGCGCCAGCAGCCGGACAATCCAAGAGACC. Translating it yields CASSRTIQET. In full, the CDR3 is CASSRTIQETQYF.

Details on this clone: Read data end 3 residues before the CDR3 end; the end is taken from the germline J gene. The V and J genes are TRBV19 and TRBJ2-7, with a tentative D call TRBD1 (6 bases). The V gene lost 4 bases and the J gene lost 2 bases, with 9 bases spanning the gap. This CDR3 is built from 13 residues. Germline V gene lookup returns CDR1 LNHDA and CDR2 SQIVND (reference sequence). The chain's CDR3 is CASSTDSPYEQYF. CDR3 DNA (partial): TGTGCCAGTAGTACGGACAGCCCCTACGAG.

Regarding this clone: The read ends 3 residues shy of where the CDR3 ends; the end is completed using the germline J gene. The chain combines TRBV14 with TRBJ2-2; no clear D gene. CDR1 is SGHDN, CDR2 FVKESK, per germline. This CDR3 is 15 amino acids long. The V end was cut by 6 bases, the J end by 3 bases, with 14 bases between. The CDR3 region is CASSPVVGYTGELFF. CDR3 DNA (partial): TGTGCCAGCAGTCCCGTTGTAGGGTACACCGGGGAG.

This clone shows up as medium-sized by frequency. Partial CDR3 DNA: TGTGCCAGCAGCTCAGGGCTTCATTCCTACGAG. It codes for CASSSGLHSYE. The CDR3 reads in full as CASSSGLHSYEQYF. The chain uses TRBV7-9 and TRBJ2-7; a weak D match, TRBD1 (5 bases). The read stops 3 residues short of the end of the CDR3; the missing end is completed from the germline J gene. Between the trimmed V and J ends, which lost 4 bases and 1 base, there was a span of 11 bases. From germline, CDR1 is SEHNR and CDR2 FQNEAQ (reference sequence). This CDR3 contains 14 residues. The full variable domain, in which reference TRBV7-9 and TRBJ2-7 provide the parts outside the CDR3, is DTGVSQNPRHKITKRGQNVTFRCDPISEHNRLYWYRQTLGQGPEFLTYFQNEAQLEKSRLLSDRFSAERPKGSFSTLEIQRTEQGDSAMYLCASSSGLHSYEQYFGPGTRLTVT.

A remark on this clone: The sequenced fragment ends 3 residues before the CDR3 boundary, so the rest is inferred from the germline J gene. The chain combines TRBV27 with TRBJ1-4, with D hard to call. Trimming took off 5 bases at V and 5 bases at J, with 9 bases between the two ends. The CDR3 has 13 amino acids. Germline CDR1 MNHEY, CDR2 SMNVEV (reference sequence). The sequenced CDR3 bases are TGTGCCAGCAGTGTTAGACAAAATGAAAAA. This sequence encodes CASSVRQNEK. The whole CDR3 region reads CASSVRQNEKLFF.

Comments on this clone: The CDR3 end is not reached by the read, which stops 3 residues before it; the germline J gene fills it in. V usage is TRBV5-1 and J usage is TRBJ2-1; possible D gene TRBD1, 5 bases. Germline assignment: CDR1 SGHRS and CDR2 YFSETQ. V was clipped by 1 base and J by 5 bases, with 22 bases between them. This CDR3 is built from 18 residues. The covered CDR3 bases are TGCGCCAGCAGCTTGCTAGGGGAAACGAGGTGGATCCACAATGAG. This encodes CASSLLGETRWIHNE. The entire CDR3 protein reads CASSLLGETRWIHNEQFF. The full variable domain, rest sourced from reference TRBV5-1 and TRBJ2-1, is KAGVTQTPRYLIKTRGQQVTLSCSPISGHRSVSWYQQTPGQGLQFLFEYFSETQRNKGNFPGRFSGRQFSNSRSEMNVSTLELGDSALYLCASSLLGETRWIHNEQFFGPGTRLTVL.

About this clone itself: The DNA ends 3 residues before the CDR3 does, and the rest of the CDR3 is filled in from the germline J gene. This chain joins TRBV20-1 and TRBJ2-2; 10 bases align to TRBD1. CDR1 and CDR2 (germline): DFQATT, SNEGSKA (reference sequence). The CDR3 contains 13 residues. V was clipped by 5 bases and J by 4 bases; unmatched bases: 1. CDR3 DNA, as far as it was read: TGCAGTGCTGGGGACAGGGGCACCGGGGAG. This sequence encodes CSAGDRGTGE. The CDR3 in its entirety is CSAGDRGTGELFF.

With respect to this clone: The read terminates 3 residues before the CDR3 end, so the remaining end is supplied by the germline J gene. The J gene is TRBJ1-6, the V gene TRBV6-4; D is possibly TRBD1 (6 bases). The CDR3 has 14 amino acids. Germline V gene data show CDR1 as MRHNA and CDR2 as SNTAGT. Between the trimmed V and J ends, which lost 3 bases and 9 bases, there was a span of 12 bases. This CDR3 is CASSEIQGRSPLHF. The CDR3 DNA, read in part, is TGTGCCAGCAGTGAAATACAGGGACGTTCACCC.

About this clone: The read ends 3 residues early relative to the CDR3; the germline J gene fills the gap. J is TRBJ2-5 and V is TRBV7-2, with 9 bases matching TRBD2. Germline lookup yields CDR1 SGHTA and CDR2 FQGNSA. V lost 5 bases to trimming and J lost 4 bases; unmatched junction nucleotides: 5. The CDR3 consists of 14 residues. The CDR3 DNA, read in part, is TGTGCCAGCAGCCCCAGCGGGGGGCGAGAGACC. It codes for CASSPSGGRET. The entire CDR3 protein is CASSPSGGRETQYF.

To note about this clone: The CDR3 end falls 3 residues outside the read, so it is completed with the germline J gene. This sequence joins TRBV6-2 or TRBV6-3 and TRBJ1-1; the D is unclear. The CDR3 contains 12 residues. V lost 4 bases to trimming and J lost 7 bases, with 10 bases between them. The germline gives CDR1 MNHEY, CDR2 SVGEGT. The CDR3 DNA, read in part, is TGTGCCAGCAGTTCACAATATTTTGAA. Translating gives CASSSQYFE. The CDR3 in full is CASSSQYFEAFF.

A remark on this clone: The CDR3 extends 3 residues past the end of the read, so its final part is completed from the germline J gene. V gene TRBV5-1 combines with J gene TRBJ1-5; D perhaps matches TRBD1 (5 bases). V dropped 4 bases and J dropped 5 bases, with 19 bases sitting between them. Germline lookup yields CDR1 SGHRS and CDR2 YFSETQ. The CDR3 covers 16 residues. CDR3 residues: CASSRDPQGPDQPQHF. The CDR3 bases that were read are TGCGCCAGCAGCCGAGATCCTCAGGGCCCCGATCAGCCC.

To note about this clone: The sequence runs out 3 residues before the end of the CDR3; the remainder is reconstructed from the germline J gene. This chain links TRBV20-1 with TRBJ2-7; 8 positions match TRBD2. V lost 5 bases, J lost 6 bases, and 9 bases stayed unmatched. There are 13 residues in the CDR3. Germline values: CDR1 DFQATT, CDR2 SNEGSKA (reference sequence). CDR3 amino acids: CSASGTSSSEQYF. Partial CDR3 DNA: TGCAGTGCTTCCGGGACTAGTTCGTCCGAG.

About this clone itself: The CDR3 is cut off 3 residues early in the read; its end comes from the germline J gene. This chain joins TRBV10-3 and TRBJ2-3, with TRBD1 matching 8 bases. Trimming cost V 4 bases and J 1 base; bases outside gene matches: 4. This CDR3 contains 15 residues. CDR1 ENHRY and CDR2 SYGVKD come from the germline V gene. CDR3 sequence: CAISAGGRGTDTQYF. Partial CDR3 DNA: TGTGCCATCAGTGCAGGGGGCAGGGGCACAGATACG.